The 13 T cell receptor beta chains below come from one sample, sequenced in a study of PD-1 blockade in mismatch repair-deficient tumors. Time point given: roughly 11-day in vitro stimulation with candidate neoantigen peptide 6. No cognate antigen is known for these TCRs. Measured with immunoSEQ multiplex PCR; TCRdb has only the in-frame clones, and not every one. The sample holds 14,000 or so clones, more than 85% seen once. Sequenced material: cells cultured in vitro, taken from a patient treated with pembrolizumab. These receptors all come from an adult with mismatch repair-deficient cancer.

The chain joins TRBV14 to TRBJ2-5; perhaps TRBD1 as D (8 bases). This CDR3 spans 15 amino acids. The germline V and J ends were trimmed by 0 bases and 5 bases, with 13 bases remaining between them. Per the germline V gene, CDR1 is SGHDN and CDR2 is FVKESK. As DNA, the CDR3 is TGTGCCAGCAGCCAAGATCAGCGGGACAGGGAGACCCAGTACTTC. Amino acids: CASSQDQRDRETQYF.

The chain carries TRBV19 and TRBJ1-5; TRBD1 agrees at 7 bases. The J segment lost 7 bases and the V segment lost 5 bases, leaving 5 bases of the junction unmatched. The V gene's germline CDR1 is LNHDA and CDR2 SQIVND (reference sequence). The CDR3 totals 13 residues. The CDR3 protein is CASSDREGQPQHF. CDR3 nucleotides: TGTGCCAGTAGTGACAGGGAAGGGCAGCCCCAGCATTTT. The full variable domain, with the rest looked up from reference TRBV19 and TRBJ1-5, is DGGITQSPKYLFRKEGQNVTLSCEQNLNHDAMYWYRQDPGQGLRLIYYSQIVNDFQKGDIAEGYSVSREKKESFPLTVTSAQKNPTAFYLCASSDREGQPQHFGDGTRLSIL.

This chain uses TRBV27 with TRBJ2-7, with TRBD2 matching over 13 bases. This CDR3 has 17 residues. V dropped 4 bases and J dropped 0; count of bases not matched to a gene: 6. The germline V gene encodes CDR1 MNHEY and CDR2 SMNVEV (reference sequence). The CDR3 loop reads CASSSELAGGPSYEQYF. The CDR3 DNA reads as TGTGCCAGCAGTTCCGAACTAGCGGGAGGGCCCTCCTACGAGCAGTACTTC.

The V and J genes are TRBV6-1 and TRBJ2-1, with 10 bases matching TRBD2. CDR1 is MNHNS, CDR2 SASEGT, per germline. The trim removed 6 bases at V and 8 bases at J, leaving 10 bases unmatched. The CDR3 contains 15 residues. In DNA, the CDR3 is TGTGCCAGCAGCAAAGCGGGAGGGCCATTCGATGAGCAGTTCTTC. It is translated as CASSKAGGPFDEQFF.

The rearrangement joins TRBV27 to TRBJ1-2; 7 bases fit TRBD1. Germline V gene lookup returns CDR1 MNHEY and CDR2 SMNVEV (reference sequence). Germline trimming cut 5 bases from V and 4 bases from J; bases unmatched to any gene: 7. There are 14 residues in the CDR3. The CDR3 protein is CASSPQGSTYGYTF. Written as DNA, the CDR3 is TGTGCCAGCAGTCCACAGGGGTCCACCTATGGCTACACCTTC.

The rearrangement uses TRBV28 and TRBJ1-2; D uncertain. With 3 bases removed from V and 4 bases from J, the gap between germline ends came to 18 bases. Germline V gene data show CDR1 as MDHEN and CDR2 as SYDVKM. The CDR3 extends over 16 amino acids. The CDR3 loop reads CASSFPQWRVGYGYTF. As DNA, the CDR3 is TGTGCCAGCAGTTTCCCCCAATGGAGGGTAGGCTATGGCTACACCTTC.

This clone was seen just once. The chain combines TRBV29-1 with TRBJ1-1; 8 bases are a match to TRBD1. Germline-derived CDR1 and CDR2 are SQVTM and ANQGSEA. CDR3 length: 14 amino acids. V was pared by 6 bases and J by 3 bases, with 9 bases of the junction left unmatched. The CDR3 region is CSVGRTGPDTEAFF. The CDR3 region has the DNA TGCAGCGTGGGTAGGACAGGGCCTGACACTGAAGCTTTCTTT.

The chain recombines TRBV28 with TRBJ1-2; perhaps TRBD1 as D (6 bases). The V gene lost 3 bases and the J gene lost 3 bases, with 20 bases spanning the gap. The CDR3 extends over 17 amino acids. Germline CDR1 reads MDHEN; CDR2 reads SYDVKM. CDR3 nucleotides: TGTGCCAGCAGTTTTCTCGGCTACAGGGCCGGCTACTATGGCTACACCTTC. It is translated as CASSFLGYRAGYYGYTF.

V gene TRBV11-2 combines with J gene TRBJ1-4; D remains unclear. Trimming shortened V by 6 bases and J by 3 bases, and 8 bases separated the two germline ends. This CDR3 is built from 13 residues. Looked up from germline, CDR1 is SGHAT and CDR2 is FQNNGV. CDR3 DNA: TGTGCCAGCAGAAGGGTATCTAATGAAAAACTGTTTTTT. Amino acid sequence: CASRRVSNEKLFF.

This clone was seen only once. This chain joins TRBV19 and TRBJ2-4; D may be TRBD1 or TRBD2 (5 bases each). The germline V and J ends were trimmed by 4 bases and 7 bases, with 26 bases remaining between them. Germline-derived CDR1 and CDR2 are LNHDA and SQIVND (reference sequence). The CDR3 loop spans 18 amino acids. The CDR3 DNA reads TGTGCCAGTAGTACCGGGACGGTCCTTCCCAAAAATAAGAACATTCAGTACTTC. Protein product: CASSTGTVLPKNKNIQYF.

The genes are TRBV15 and TRBJ2-7; D may be TRBD1 (6 bases). Trimming removed 4 bases at V and 5 bases at J, with 12 bases between. Germline V gene data show CDR1 as LNHNV and CDR2 as YYDKDF (reference sequence). The CDR3 extends over 13 amino acids. Here the CDR3 reads CATSTDRFNEQYF. CDR3 bases: TGTGCCACCAGCACGGACAGATTTAACGAGCAGTACTTC. Together with reference TRBV15 and TRBJ2-7, the CDR3 gives the full variable domain: DAMVIQNPRYQVTQFGKPVTLSCSQTLNHNVMYWYQQKSSQAPKLLFHYYDKDFNNEADTPDNFQSRRPNTSFCFLDIRSPGLGDTAMYLCATSTDRFNEQYFGPGTRLTVT.

The V and J genes are TRBV11-2 and TRBJ2-3, with D unclear. The CDR3 loop spans 12 amino acids. Trimming took 3 bases from V and 5 from J, leaving 6 bases between them. CDR1 is SGHAT, CDR2 FQNNGV, per germline. DNA of the CDR3: TGTGCCAGCAGCTTTACCGGAGATACGCAGTATTTT. Its translation is CASSFTGDTQYF.

This clone was observed once. The chain uses TRBV28 and TRBJ1-2; D might be TRBD1 (5 bases). This CDR3 has 14 residues. Trimming removed 6 bases at V and 0 bases at J, with 11 bases between. Germline V gene data show CDR1 as MDHEN and CDR2 as SYDVKM. CDR3 residues: CASRPTGANYGYTF. Written as DNA, the CDR3 is TGTGCCAGCAGACCCACAGGAGCTAACTATGGCTACACCTTC.